This entry features one T cell receptor (beta chain) sequence. The antigen is not known. Assay used: immunoSEQ multiplex PCR; TCRdb lists only in-frame clones, some missing. This sample carries 2,500,000 or so clones, 90% to 95% of them seen once, and the ten largest clones take 0.14%. This record comes from a study of shared clonotypes between healthy human individuals. Into CD45RA+ naive and CD45RA-negative memory subsets, the CD4+ cells were split. Study-wide results and limits: Blood was the sole source, and tissue repertoires probably differ. Naive CD4 clonotype sharing across a handful of donors was around 5%. Enrolling few donors narrowed the genetic and exposure-history diversity that was represented.

The CDR3 sequence is 15 residues long. The germline V gene encodes CDR1 SEHNR and CDR2 FQNEAQ (reference sequence). V was cut by 4 bases and J by 5 bases, with 14 bases left in between. Sequencing was done on a sample of naive CD4+ T cells sorted from blood. Sample subset: CD45RA+ positively selected. This chain uses TRBV7-9 with TRBJ1-4; D ambiguous. The receptor was derived from a man between 18 and 35 years old in good health. This CDR3 reads CASSSIEFHNEKLFF. DNA of the CDR3: TGTGCCAGCAGCTCGATCGAATTTCACAATGAAAAACTGTTTTTT.